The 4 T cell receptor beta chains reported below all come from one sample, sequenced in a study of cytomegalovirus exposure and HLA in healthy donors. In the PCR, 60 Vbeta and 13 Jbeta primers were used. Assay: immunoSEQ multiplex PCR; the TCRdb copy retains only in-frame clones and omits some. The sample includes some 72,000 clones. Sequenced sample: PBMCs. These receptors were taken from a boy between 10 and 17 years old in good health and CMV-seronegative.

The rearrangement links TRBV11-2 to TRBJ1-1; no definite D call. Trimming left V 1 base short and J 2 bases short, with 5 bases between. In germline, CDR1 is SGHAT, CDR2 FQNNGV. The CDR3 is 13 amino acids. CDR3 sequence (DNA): TGTGCCAGCAGCTTAGTCTTAAACACTGAAGCTTTCTTT. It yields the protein CASSLVLNTEAFF.

This CDR3 reads CASSVGSRDYGYTF. In nucleotides, the CDR3 is TGTGCCAGCAGTGTGGGAAGCAGGGACTATGGCTACACCTTC. V is TRBV27 and J is TRBJ1-2; TRBD1 might be the D (5 bases). Looked up from germline, CDR1 is MNHEY and CDR2 is SMNVEV (reference sequence). V lost 5 bases to trimming and J lost 3 bases, with 13 bases between them. The CDR3 contains 14 residues.

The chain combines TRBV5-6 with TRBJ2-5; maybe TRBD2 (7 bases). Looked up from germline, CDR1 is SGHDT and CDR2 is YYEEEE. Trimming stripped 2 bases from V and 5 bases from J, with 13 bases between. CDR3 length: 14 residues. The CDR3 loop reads CASSFLQGGETQYF. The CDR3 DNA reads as TGTGCCAGCAGCTTCCTACAGGGAGGGGAGACCCAGTACTTC.

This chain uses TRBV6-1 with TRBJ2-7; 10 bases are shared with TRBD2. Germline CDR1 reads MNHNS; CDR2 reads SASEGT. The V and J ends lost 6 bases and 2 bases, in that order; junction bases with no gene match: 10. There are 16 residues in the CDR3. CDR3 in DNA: TGTGCCAGCAGGGAAAACCTAGCGGGGGACGCCTACGAGCAGTACTTC. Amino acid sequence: CASRENLAGDAYEQYF.